A single sample gave rise to the 16 T cell receptor beta chains below, sequenced in a study of regulatory T cells in long-lasting Graves disease. Time point of the sample: newly diagnosed GD, antithyroid drugs for less than 3 months. PBMC RNA was the source of the TCR library. Libraries of TCR beta came from iRepertoire HTBI primers plus Arm-PCR of CDR3 regions. TCRdb reprocessed the multiplex PCR reads via MiXCR and lists one record per CDR3 protein. Among 400,000 to 450,000 distinct CDR3 sequences listed, about 15% were seen once. This same sample was also part of a study on T cells in Graves' hyperthyroidism and ophthalmopathy.

This specimen was peripheral blood mononuclear cells (PBMCs), taken at new diagnosis, from a patient treated with antithyroid drugs. Receptors were obtained from a woman between 25 and 40 years old with Graves disease.

This clonotype was observed at least ten times. The chain combines TRBV5-6 with TRBJ2-1; perhaps TRBD2 as D (6 bases). From germline, CDR1 is SGHDT and CDR2 YYEEEE. The CDR3 runs 15 residues. V was clipped by 1 base and J by 5 bases, with 13 bases between them. CDR3: CASSLPTGLDNEQFF. The CDR3, as DNA: TGTGCCAGCAGCTTGCCAACGGGACTCGACAATGAGCAGTTCTTC.

In this sample, this clonotype turned up many times. The chain has TRBV28 and TRBJ2-1; D remains ambiguous. CDR1 and CDR2 (germline): MDHEN, SYDVKM. V lost 7 bases and J 8 bases, leaving 18 bases between the germline ends. The CDR3 length is 14 residues. CDR3 DNA sequence: TGTGCCAGCAAAGGCTACCTCCTCCAATATGAGCAGTTCTTC. Amino acid sequence: CASKGYLLQYEQFF.

In this sample, this clonotype turned up many times. The rearrangement links TRBV3-1 to TRBJ1-1; 7 bases match TRBD1. From germline, CDR1 is LGHDT and CDR2 YNNKEL (reference sequence). There are 17 residues in the CDR3. After removal of 4 bases from V and 0 bases from J, the junction contained 11 bases not matched to a gene. The CDR3 region has the DNA TGTGCCAGCAGCCCCATAGGAAGGGGGCGGATGAACACTGAAGCTTTCTTT. Translated: CASSPIGRGRMNTEAFF.

To note about this clonotype: Possible read error: a much larger clone is one base away. The chain combines TRBV20-1 with TRBJ2-1; D may correspond to TRBD1 or TRBD2 (6 bases each). In germline, CDR1 is DFQATT, CDR2 SNEGSKA (reference sequence). The CDR3 is made up of 16 amino acids. The CDR3 sequence is CSAPKELGGDYNDQFF. In DNA, the CDR3 is TGCAGTGCTCCCAAAGAATTGGGGGGCGACTACAATGATCAGTTCTTC.

Only a few counts were recorded for this clonotype. Being one base from a much bigger clone, this may be a read error. The chain couples TRBV4-2 to TRBJ2-1; TRBD2 agrees at 9 bases. Germline V gives CDR1 LGHNA, CDR2 YNFKEQ. The CDR3 sequence is 16 residues long. V lost 4 bases, J lost 5 bases, and 9 bases stayed unmatched. CDR3 protein: CASSRLAGEGDNEQFF. As DNA, the CDR3 is TGTGCCAGCAGCCGGTTAGCGGGAGAAGGGGACAATGAGCAGTTCTTC.

In regard to this clonotype: One base away lies a much larger clone, so this may be a sequencing read error. V gene TRBV20-1 combines with J gene TRBJ1-5, with D hard to call. The germline gives CDR1 DFQATT, CDR2 SNEGSKA (reference sequence). This CDR3 has 16 amino acids. The V end lost 6 bases, the J end lost 2 bases, and 20 bases lay between the germline ends. The CDR3 loop is CSARPPPAERNQPQHF. The CDR3 DNA is TGCAGTGCCAGACCTCCCCCAGCAGAACGCAATCAGCCCCAGCATTTT.

Only one count was recorded for this clonotype. The gene calls are TRBV19 and TRBJ2-7; no firm D call. There are 13 residues in the CDR3. The germline V and J ends were trimmed by 5 bases and 2 bases, with 10 bases remaining between them. Per the germline V gene, CDR1 is LNHDA and CDR2 is SQIVND (reference sequence). The CDR3 region is CASSRIGTYEQYF. As DNA, the CDR3 is TGTGCCAGTAGTCGAATAGGGACCTACGAGCAGTACTTC.

This clonotype was counted between two and nine times. This chain joins TRBV14 and TRBJ2-7; D not resolved. V shed 4 bases and J shed 9 bases, with 19 bases lying between them. Germline loops: CDR1 SGHDN, CDR2 FVKESK. CDR3 length equals 14 residues. The CDR3 DNA reads as TGTGCCAGCAGCCCAGAAAAGGGTACTATCAGGCAGTACTTC. This sequence encodes CASSPEKGTIRQYF.

The chain couples TRBV4-1 to TRBJ1-1, with D unclear. V shed 0 bases and J shed 4 bases, with 12 bases lying between them. CDR1 and CDR2 from the germline V gene are MGHRA and YSYEKL. This CDR3 has 15 amino acids. The CDR3 region is CASSQERAASTEAFF. The CDR3 DNA reads TGCGCCAGCAGCCAAGAGCGGGCGGCGAGCACTGAAGCTTTCTTT.

This clonotype was seen at least ten times. J is TRBJ2-2 and V is TRBV24-1; 8 positions match TRBD1. Trimming cost V 0 bases and J 4 bases; bases outside gene matches: 9. CDR3 length equals 18 residues. In germline, CDR1 is KGHDR, CDR2 SFDVKD. The CDR3 loop is CATSDLGGTGRGTGELFF. The CDR3 region has the DNA TGTGCCACCAGTGATTTGGGGGGGACAGGAAGGGGCACCGGGGAGCTGTTTTTT.

This clonotype showed up many times. The genes are TRBV2 and TRBJ2-2, with D unresolved. V was shortened by 2 bases and J by 4 bases, with 2 bases between the two germline ends. The CDR3 spans 12 residues. Germline V gene data show CDR1 as SNHLY and CDR2 as FYNNEI. CDR3 sequence (DNA): TGTGCCAGCAGTGAACTCACCGGGGAGCTGTTTTTT. Its translation is CASSELTGELFF.

This clonotype was counted at least ten times. V is TRBV27 and J is TRBJ1-2; D possibly corresponds to TRBD1 (6 bases). This CDR3 comprises 13 residues. In germline, CDR1 is MNHEY, CDR2 SMNVEV (reference sequence). V lost 5 bases, J lost 6 bases, and 13 bases lay in between. CDR3 residues: CASSTGAGDGYTF. In DNA form, the CDR3 reads TGTGCCAGCAGTACGGGGGCAGGTGATGGCTACACCTTC.

In this sample, this clonotype turned up a few times. This chain joins TRBV7-9 and TRBJ2-7; weak D call: TRBD2 (6 bases). CDR1 and CDR2 (germline): SEHNR, FQNEAQ (reference sequence). This CDR3 comprises 15 residues. Trimming stripped 3 bases from V and 3 bases from J, with 15 bases between. CDR3 nucleotide sequence: TGTGCCAGCAGCTTTACACGGACGGGGGTCTACGAGCAGTACTTC. This gives the protein CASSFTRTGVYEQYF.

The chain is built from TRBV7-2 and TRBJ2-1; 7 bases align to TRBD2. V was clipped by 1 base and J by 1 base; unmatched bases: 13. Germline values: CDR1 SGHTA, CDR2 FQGNSA. The CDR3 totals 19 residues. CDR3 nucleotide sequence: TGTGCCAGCAGCTTAGTAGGGTCAGGGAGGGTGGTTTCCTACAATGAGCAGTTCTTC. Residues: CASSLVGSGRVVSYNEQFF.

Ten or more counts support this clonotype. The chain links TRBV27 to TRBJ1-2, with a tentative D call TRBD1 (6 bases). This CDR3 spans 17 amino acids. V shed 7 bases and J shed 4 bases, with 25 bases lying between them. Looked up from germline, CDR1 is MNHEY and CDR2 is SMNVEV (reference sequence). CDR3 nucleotides: TGTGCCAGCAACAAATTATCCGGGGGGGCCCTAGTCTATGGCTACACCTTC. Protein product: CASNKLSGGALVYGYTF.

This clonotype showed up many times. This chain links TRBV28 with TRBJ2-3, with a tentative D call TRBD1 (5 bases). Germline CDR1 reads MDHEN; CDR2 reads SYDVKM. V lost 5 bases and J 2 bases, leaving 11 bases between the germline ends. The CDR3 consists of 14 residues. This chain's CDR3 is CASSRTLYTDTQYF. As DNA, the CDR3 is TGTGCCAGCAGTAGGACATTATACACAGATACGCAGTATTTT.